The 21 T cell receptor beta chains listed next were all sequenced from one sample in a study of blood T cell repertoires in COVID-19. Profiled with immunoSEQ multiplex PCR; TCRdb holds only in-frame clones, not every one. The repertoire includes roughly 250,000 clones, approximately 88% of them detected once, and under 0.95% sits in the top ten. Sequenced input: peripheral blood. The receptors stem from a woman aged 30 to 39 with acute or convalescent COVID-19.

V gene TRBV4-2 combines with J gene TRBJ1-5; possible D gene TRBD1, 5 bases. V lost 0 bases and J 9 bases, leaving 9 bases between the germline ends. From germline, CDR1 is LGHNA and CDR2 YNFKEQ. The CDR3 is 13 residues long. The DNA of the CDR3 is TGTGCCAGCAGCCAAGATAGGGGTCTGCCCCAGCATTTT. The encoded protein is CASSQDRGLPQHF.

The V call is TRBV7-6, the J call TRBJ1-6; D not certain. This CDR3 has 16 residues. Trimming stripped 4 bases from V and 0 bases from J, with 10 bases between. Germline CDR1 and CDR2: SGHVS and FNYEAQ. CDR3 amino acids: CASSSRGRSYNSPLHF. The CDR3 DNA reads as TGTGCCAGCAGCTCTAGAGGCCGCTCCTATAATTCACCCCTCCACTTT.

The chain combines TRBV7-9 with TRBJ2-1; 8 positions agree with TRBD1. CDR3 length: 15 amino acids. Trimming took 8 bases from V and 2 from J; bases not matched to a gene: 8. Germline V lookup: CDR1 SEHNR, CDR2 FQNEAQ (reference sequence). The CDR3 loop reads CASDVTDRAYNEQFF. CDR3 nucleotides: TGTGCCAGCGACGTCACGGACAGGGCCTACAATGAGCAGTTCTTC.

The chain employs TRBV7-8 and TRBJ2-5, with 10 bases matching TRBD1. Germline trimming cut 5 bases from V and 5 bases from J; bases unmatched to any gene: 8. CDR1 is SGHVS, CDR2 FQNEAQ, per germline. The CDR3 covers 15 residues. The chain's CDR3 is CASSIETGGFETQYF. For the CDR3, the DNA is TGTGCCAGCAGCATAGAGACAGGGGGCTTCGAGACCCAGTACTTC.

The chain employs TRBV27 and TRBJ2-2; D unresolved. V dropped 3 bases and J dropped 7 bases, with 6 bases sitting between them. The CDR3 has 12 amino acids. The germline CDR1 and CDR2 sequences are MNHEY and SMNVEV (reference sequence). Written as DNA, the CDR3 is TGTGCCAGCAGTTTTAATCTCGGGGAGCTGTTTTTT. The encoded protein is CASSFNLGELFF.

In DNA, the CDR3 is TGTGCCAGTAGTATCCGGGGGTCTAATGAAAAACTGTTTTTT. This gives the protein CASSIRGSNEKLFF. The rearrangement uses TRBV19 and TRBJ1-4, with D perhaps matching TRBD1 (5 bases). Per germline, CDR1 LNHDA and CDR2 SQIVND (reference sequence). Trimming left V 3 bases short and J 3 bases short, with 8 bases between. This CDR3 is built from 14 residues.

The chain employs TRBV6-5 and TRBJ1-6, with 8 bases aligning to TRBD1. Germline trimming cut 7 bases from V and 7 bases from J; bases unmatched to any gene: 6. This CDR3 contains 14 residues. The V gene's germline CDR1 is MNHEY and CDR2 SVGAGI. CDR3 nucleotide sequence: TGTGCCAGCACCGAGACAGGGGTGAATTCACCCCTCCACTTT. The encoded protein is CASTETGVNSPLHF.

The chain couples TRBV21-1 to TRBJ2-7; TRBD2 was called by the table and not checked on the DNA. TRBV21-1 counts as a pseudogene. This CDR3 region has 13 residues. CDR3 loop: CASRKGYYYEQYF. The CDR3 coding sequence is TGTGCCAGCAGAAAAGGGTACTATTACGAGCAGTACTTC.

The chain carries TRBV29-1 and TRBJ1-3; possible D gene TRBD1, 6 bases. Trimming left V 8 bases short and J 8 bases short, with 16 bases between. CDR3 size: 12 residues. In germline, CDR1 is SQVTM, CDR2 ANQGSEA. CDR3 protein: CSSGDIGYTIYF. CDR3 in DNA: TGCAGCTCAGGGGATATAGGGTACACCATATATTTT.

The CDR3 here is CASSLRSAEPTDTQYF. The CDR3 DNA sequence: TGTGCCAGCAGCTTAAGGTCAGCGGAACCGACAGATACGCAGTATTTT. V usage is TRBV13 and J usage is TRBJ2-3, with D possibly matching TRBD2 (5 bases). Germline CDR1 is PRHDT and CDR2 is FYEKMQ (reference sequence). This CDR3 has 16 residues. V lost 2 bases and J lost 3, with 15 bases in between.

The chain is built from TRBV5-4 and TRBJ1-2, with D possibly being TRBD1 (5 bases). V was trimmed by 5 bases and J by 4 bases, leaving 15 bases between them. The V gene's germline CDR1 is SGHNT and CDR2 YYREEE (reference sequence). The CDR3 contains 14 residues. The CDR3 DNA sequence: TGTGCCAGCAGTTCCCGACAGACGACCTATGGCTACACCTTC. Amino acid sequence: CASSSRQTTYGYTF.

The sample holds a few counts of this clone. The chain uses TRBV4-2 and TRBJ1-4, with 9 positions matching TRBD1. Losses at the gene ends were 4 bases for V and 5 bases for J; bases not matched to a gene: 5. This CDR3 region has 15 residues. Germline CDR1 and CDR2: LGHNA and YNFKEQ. CDR3 region: CASSLKQGANEKLFF. In DNA, the CDR3 is TGTGCCAGCAGCCTAAAACAGGGGGCGAATGAAAAACTGTTTTTT.

J is TRBJ2-3 and V is TRBV2, with TRBD1 matching over 7 bases. The CDR3 covers 16 residues. V gave up 4 bases and J gave up 2 bases; unmatched junction bases: 9. Germline V CDR1 and CDR2: SNHLY, FYNNEI. CDR3 nucleotides: TGTGCCAGCAGTGCCCCAGGACAGGCAAACACAGATACGCAGTATTTT. Encoded protein: CASSAPGQANTDTQYF.

The genes are TRBV2 and TRBJ1-1, with 8 bases lining up with TRBD1. V trimming: 4 bases; J trimming: 2 bases; junction bases outside the gene matches: 6. The CDR3 totals 15 residues. CDR1 and CDR2 from the germline V gene are SNHLY and FYNNEI. CDR3 coding DNA: TGTGCCAGCAGTGGGGGGCAGGGGGCCAACACTGAAGCTTTCTTT. Its protein product is CASSGGQGANTEAFF.

V usage is TRBV7-8 and J usage is TRBJ1-2, with D tentatively TRBD1 (5 bases). The germline V and J ends were trimmed by 5 bases and 1 base, with 14 bases remaining between them. The germline V gene has CDR1 SGHVS and CDR2 FQNEAQ. The CDR3 covers 15 residues. The CDR3 here is CASSREGLSNYGYTF. The CDR3 coding sequence is TGTGCCAGCAGCCGAGAGGGGTTGAGTAACTATGGCTACACCTTC. Supplemented by reference TRBV7-8 and TRBJ1-2, the full variable domain reads GAGVSQSPRYKVAKRGQDVALRCDPISGHVSLFWYQQALGQGPEFLTYFQNEAQLDKSGLPSDRFFAERPEGSVSTLKIQRTQQEDSAVYLCASSREGLSNYGYTFGSGTRLTVV.

This chain uses TRBV9 with TRBJ2-7; 8 nucleotides align to TRBD1. Germline V gene lookup returns CDR1 SGDLS and CDR2 YYNGEE. Losses at the gene ends were 0 bases for V and 3 bases for J; bases not matched to a gene: 5. This CDR3 has 15 residues. CDR3 in amino acids: CASSVGTGNNYEQYF. In DNA, the CDR3 is TGTGCCAGCAGCGTAGGGACAGGGAATAACTACGAGCAGTACTTC. Drawing the rest from reference TRBV9 and TRBJ2-7, the complete variable domain is DSGVTQTPKHLITATGQRVTLRCSPRSGDLSVYWYQQSLDQGLQFLIQYYNGEERAKGNILERFSAQQFPDLHSELNLSSLELGDSALYFCASSVGTGNNYEQYFGPGTRLTVT.

V is TRBV29-1 and J is TRBJ1-2, with 7 bases matching TRBD1. The CDR3 has 12 residues. Germline V gene data show CDR1 as SQVTM and CDR2 as ANQGSEA. The V and J ends lost 5 bases and 3 bases, in that order; junction bases with no gene match: 3. Here the CDR3 DNA reads TGCAGCGTTCCCAGGGGGGACTATGGCTACACCTTC. It is translated as CSVPRGDYGYTF. Filled out from reference TRBV29-1 and TRBJ1-2, the complete variable domain reads SAVISQKPSRDICQRGTSLTIQCQVDSQVTMMFWYRQQPGQSLTLIATANQGSEATYESGFVIDKFPISRPNLTFSTLTVSNMSPEDSSIYLCSVPRGDYGYTFGSGTRLTVV.

V and J are TRBV5-1 and TRBJ2-3; tentatively, D is TRBD2 (5 bases). The CDR3 consists of 14 residues. Germline V lookup: CDR1 SGHRS, CDR2 YFSETQ. The V end was cut by 2 bases, the J end by 3 bases, with 10 bases between. The CDR3 region has the DNA TGCGCCAGCAGCTTCGAGGGAGAGACAGATACGCAGTATTTT. This encodes CASSFEGETDTQYF.

This sequence joins TRBV19 and TRBJ2-7; 7 bases are shared with TRBD1. The germline V gene has CDR1 LNHDA and CDR2 SQIVND (reference sequence). The J segment lost 6 bases and the V segment lost 4 bases, leaving 6 bases of the junction unmatched. The CDR3 has 13 residues. This chain's CDR3 is CASSTTGVGEQYF. The CDR3 nucleotides read TGTGCCAGTAGTACCACAGGGGTCGGCGAGCAGTACTTC. Full variable domain (missing parts from reference TRBV19 and TRBJ2-7): DGGITQSPKYLFRKEGQNVTLSCEQNLNHDAMYWYRQDPGQGLRLIYYSQIVNDFQKGDIAEGYSVSREKKESFPLTVTSAQKNPTAFYLCASSTTGVGEQYFGPGTRLTVT.

The V and J genes are TRBV25-1 and TRBJ1-4, with 7 positions matching TRBD1. The CDR3 length is 14 residues. V lost 4 bases and J lost 7; bases outside the gene matches: 6. The V gene's germline CDR1 is MGHDK and CDR2 SYGVNS. The chain's CDR3 is CASSGTGDSEKLFF. The CDR3 DNA sequence: TGTGCCAGCAGTGGAACAGGGGATTCTGAAAAACTGTTTTTT.

The genes are TRBV4-3 and TRBJ2-3, with 7 bases matching TRBD2. Losses at the gene ends were 3 bases for V and 1 base for J; bases not matched to a gene: 13. The CDR3 totals 18 residues. In germline, CDR1 is LGHNA, CDR2 YSLEER. CDR3 coding DNA: TGCGCCAGCAGCCAGGAGCTAAGGCTCGCGGGAGGCACAGATACGCAGTATTTT. It codes for CASSQELRLAGGTDTQYF.